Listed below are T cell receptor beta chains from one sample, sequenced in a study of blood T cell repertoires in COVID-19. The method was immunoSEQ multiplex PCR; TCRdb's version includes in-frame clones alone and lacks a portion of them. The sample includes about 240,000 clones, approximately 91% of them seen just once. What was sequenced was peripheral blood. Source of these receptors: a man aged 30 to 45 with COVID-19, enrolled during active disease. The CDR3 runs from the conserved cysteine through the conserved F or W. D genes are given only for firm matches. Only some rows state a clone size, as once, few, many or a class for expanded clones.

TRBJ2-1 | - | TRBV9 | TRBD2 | CASSVASGAYNEQFF | TGTGCCAGCAGCGTAGCTAGCGGGGCCTACAATGAGCAGTTCTTC
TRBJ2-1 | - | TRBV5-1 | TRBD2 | CASSLKLAGGNEQFF | TGCGCCAGCAGCTTAAAACTAGCGGGGGGCAATGAGCAGTTCTTC
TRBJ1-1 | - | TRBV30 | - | CAWSLETGGTEAFF | TGTGCCTGGAGTTTGGAAACCGGGGGCACTGAAGCTTTCTTT
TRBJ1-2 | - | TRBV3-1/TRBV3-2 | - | CASSQKQVQRGYTF | TGTGCCAGCAGCCAAAAACAGGTCCAAAGGGGCTACACCTTC
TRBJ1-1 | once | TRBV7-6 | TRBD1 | CASSLVGGGQGTEAFF | TGTGCCAGCAGCTTGGTAGGGGGTGGACAGGGCACTGAAGCTTTCTTT
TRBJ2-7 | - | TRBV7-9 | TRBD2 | CASSTTTSEMPYEQYF | TGTGCCAGCAGCACCACGACTAGCGAGATGCCTTACGAGCAGTACTTC
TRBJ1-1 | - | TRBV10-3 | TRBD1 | CAIRVDRAEAFF | TGTGCCATCAGGGTTGACAGGGCGGAAGCTTTCTTT
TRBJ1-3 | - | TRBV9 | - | CASSEQSSGNTIYF | TGTGCCAGCAGCGAACAGAGCTCTGGAAACACCATATATTTT
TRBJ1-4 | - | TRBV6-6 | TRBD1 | CATTGTDEKLFF | TGTGCCACTACCGGGACAGATGAAAAACTGTTTTTT
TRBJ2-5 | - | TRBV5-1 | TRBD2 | CASSPGLAGGQETQYF | TGCGCCAGCAGCCCTGGTCTAGCGGGGGGACAAGAGACCCAGTACTTC
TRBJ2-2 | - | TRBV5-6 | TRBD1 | CASSLDRGLKAGELFF | TGTGCCAGCAGCTTGGACAGGGGGCTTAAAGCCGGGGAGCTGTTTTTT
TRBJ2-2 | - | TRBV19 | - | CASSIPVGANTGELFF | TGTGCCAGTAGTATTCCGGTTGGGGCCAACACCGGGGAGCTGTTTTTT
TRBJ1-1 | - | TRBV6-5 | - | CASSYSGARGNTEAFF | TGTGCCAGCAGTTACTCGGGCGCCAGGGGGAACACTGAAGCTTTCTTT
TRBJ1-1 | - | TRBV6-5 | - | CASRPEGVLTEAFF | TGTGCCAGCAGGCCCGAGGGGGTTCTTACTGAAGCTTTCTTT
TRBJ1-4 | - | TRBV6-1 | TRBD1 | CASSEDRTGYEKLFF | TGTGCCAGCAGTGAAGACAGGACAGGGTATGAAAAACTGTTTTTT
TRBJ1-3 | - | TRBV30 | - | CAWSGQVYSGNTIYF | TGTGCCTGGAGTGGACAGGTCTACTCTGGAAACACCATATATTTT
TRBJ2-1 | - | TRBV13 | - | CASREVSSYNEQFF | TGTGCCAGCAGGGAGGTTTCCTCCTACAATGAGCAGTTCTTC
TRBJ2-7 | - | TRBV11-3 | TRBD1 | CASSLAGPYRGRRYEQYF | TGTGCCAGCAGCTTAGCAGGGCCCTACAGGGGGCGCAGGTACGAGCAGTACTTC
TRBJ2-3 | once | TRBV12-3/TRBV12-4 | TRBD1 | CASSPPGTGSWYF | TGTGCCAGCAGTCCGCCCGGGACAGGGTCATGGTATTTT
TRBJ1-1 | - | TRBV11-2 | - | CASSSIKDFNTEAFF | TGTGCCAGCAGCTCAATAAAAGACTTCAACACTGAAGCTTTCTTT
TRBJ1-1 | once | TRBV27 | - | CASSPRQVFLNTEAFF | TGTGCCAGCAGCCCGAGACAGGTTTTCCTGAACACTGAAGCTTTCTTT
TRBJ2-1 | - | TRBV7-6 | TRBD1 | CASSSWDRDNEQFF | TGTGCCAGCAGCTCGTGGGACAGGGACAATGAGCAGTTCTTC
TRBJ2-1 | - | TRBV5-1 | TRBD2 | CASSSLAGVDNEQFF | TGCGCCAGCAGCTCCCTAGCGGGGGTTGACAATGAGCAGTTCTTC
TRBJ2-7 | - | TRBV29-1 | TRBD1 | CSAQRDSGHEQYF | TGCAGCGCGCAACGGGACAGTGGCCACGAGCAGTACTTC
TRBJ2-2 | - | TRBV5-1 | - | CASSLGQSRTGELFF | TGCGCCAGCAGCCTGGGCCAATCGAGGACCGGGGAGCTGTTTTTT
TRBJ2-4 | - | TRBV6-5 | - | CASSLEAKNIQYF | TGTGCCAGCAGTTTAGAAGCCAAAAACATTCAGTACTTC
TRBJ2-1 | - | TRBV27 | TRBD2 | CASSSSGGYNEQFF | TGTGCCAGCAGTTCAAGCGGGGGTTACAATGAGCAGTTCTTC